This T cell receptor (beta chain) emerged from a study of blood T cell repertoires in COVID-19. Overall study: There were acute and convalescent COVID-19 samples, and they came from the United States, Italy and Spain.

Original processing methods: From reference gene primer amplification, estimates of nucleated cell counts were derived. The method was immunoSEQ multiplex PCR; TCRdb's version includes in-frame clones alone and lacks a portion of them. Clonal size and the V and J genes are those of that table, whereas D and trimming came from the DNA. The sample consists of about 63,000 clones, about 80% of them appearing once. Germline CDR1 reads KGHSH; CDR2 reads LQKENI. The CDR3 totals 14 residues. The trim removed 5 bases at V and 5 bases at J, leaving 6 bases unmatched. The source is a human donor in a cohort sampled during active COVID-19. The sequenced sample consisted of peripheral blood. This chain connects TRBV18 to TRBJ1-1; 9 bases map to TRBD1. CDR3 in DNA: TGTGCCAGCTCAAAGGGACAGGGAAGGACTGAAGCTTTCTTT. This translates into CASSKGQGRTEAFF.